This record covers a single TCR beta chain. Between the trimmed V and J ends, which lost 5 bases and 0 bases, there was a span of 11 bases. This CDR3 is built from 15 residues. Germline CDR1 is KGHDR and CDR2 is SFDVKD. This entry comes from a study of blood T cell repertoires in COVID-19. Study details: Both acute and convalescent COVID-19 samples were obtained from the United States, Italy and Spain.

Measured with immunoSEQ multiplex PCR; TCRdb has only the in-frame clones, and not every one. The data hold about 200,000 clones, with 70% to 90% observed a single time. V usage is TRBV24-1 and J usage is TRBJ2-3; D remains ambiguous. The TCR comes from a man older than 75 with acute or convalescent COVID-19. The sequenced sample consisted of peripheral blood. The DNA of the CDR3 is TGTGCCACCAGTGTCTCCAGGTCTAGCACAGATACGCAGTATTTT. This sequence encodes CATSVSRSSTDTQYF.